This T cell receptor (beta chain) was obtained from a study of cytomegalovirus exposure and HLA in healthy donors. General observations from the study: Listed as cytomegalovirus-associated were around 160 TCR beta chains. Reports showed the classifier diagnosing cytomegalovirus status with high specificity and sensitivity. Despite most TCR sequences being rare, some public TCRs occurred in many donors.

About this clone: What it recognizes is unknown.

CDR3 size: 15 residues. V trimming: 5 bases; J trimming: 5 bases; junction bases outside the gene matches: 6. CDR1 and CDR2 (germline): MNHEY, SMNVEV (reference sequence). The donors were part of the validation cohort, which consisted of about 120 subjects and was separate from the first cohort of under 850 subjects. Repertoires were generated with immunoSEQ multiplex PCR, while TCRdb's copy carries only in-frame clones and drops some. The sample includes roughly 130,000 clones, 80% to 90% of them seen just once. V is TRBV27 and J is TRBJ2-5, with TRBD2 matching 12 bases. This receptor was obtained from a woman aged 18-35 years in good health and CMV-seropositive. The sequenced sample consisted of PBMCs. This chain's CDR3 is CASSPLAGGQETQYF. The CDR3 DNA sequence: TGTGCCAGCAGTCCCCTAGCGGGGGGGCAGGAGACCCAGTACTTC.